These 23 T cell receptor beta chains were all obtained from the same sample, sequenced in a study of T cell responses to AZD1222 COVID-19 vaccine. This table comes from immunoSEQ multiplex PCR, and its TCRdb copy is limited to in-frame clones, with some not included. The sample has 150,000 to 190,000 clones, roughly nine tenths seen once. The sequences come from peripheral blood, collected after recovery from COVID-19. These receptors were taken from an adult who had recovered from COVID-19.

This chain connects TRBV15 to TRBJ1-3; D is undetermined. CDR1 and CDR2 from the germline V gene are LNHNV and YYDKDF (reference sequence). This CDR3 is 14 amino acids long. V gave up 4 bases and J gave up 2 bases, with 9 bases separating them. The CDR3, as DNA: TGTGCCACCAGCACCTTCCGGCCTGGAAACACCATATATTTT. This gives the protein CATSTFRPGNTIYF.

This chain joins TRBV7-6 and TRBJ2-2, with D unresolved. The CDR3 spans 14 residues. Germline V gives CDR1 SGHVS, CDR2 FNYEAQ. V lost 2 bases, J lost 3 bases, and 7 bases lay in between. CDR3 sequence reads: CASSLFRDTGELFF. CDR3 sequence (DNA): TGTGCCAGCAGCTTATTTCGGGACACCGGGGAGCTGTTTTTT.

V usage is TRBV3-1 (or the pseudogene TRBV3-2) and J usage is TRBJ2-3, with D perhaps given as TRBD1 or TRBD2 (5 bases each). Trimming took 0 bases from V and 4 from J, leaving 8 bases between them. The CDR3 consists of 14 residues. CDR1 is LGHDT, CDR2 YNNKEL, per germline (reference sequence). CDR3 sequence: CASSQEGVPDTQYF. DNA for the CDR3: TGTGCCAGCAGCCAAGAGGGGGTTCCAGATACGCAGTATTTT.

The chain is built from TRBV27 and TRBJ2-7; 10 nucleotides align to TRBD2. This CDR3 is built from 16 residues. V trimming: 3 bases; J trimming: 5 bases; junction bases outside the gene matches: 10. From germline, CDR1 is MNHEY and CDR2 SMNVEV (reference sequence). CDR3 sequence: CASSLTERLAGDEQYF. For the CDR3, the DNA is TGTGCCAGCAGTTTGACCGAGAGGCTAGCGGGGGACGAGCAGTACTTC.

The V gene is TRBV4-2, the J gene TRBJ1-5; D possibly corresponds to TRBD1 (5 bases). Germline lookup yields CDR1 LGHNA and CDR2 YNFKEQ. The germline V and J ends were trimmed by 1 base and 6 bases, with 13 bases remaining between them. The CDR3 covers 15 residues. DNA for the CDR3: TGTGCCAGCAGCCAAGGAACCCAGGGTGTTCAGCCCCAGCATTTT. Its translation is CASSQGTQGVQPQHF.

The V gene is TRBV5-1, the J gene TRBJ2-7; possibly TRBD2 for D (6 bases). Germline assignment: CDR1 SGHRS and CDR2 YFSETQ. Trimming left V 2 bases short and J 0 bases short, with 9 bases between. The CDR3 covers 14 residues. CDR3 protein: CASSLGLSSYEQYF. CDR3 nucleotides: TGCGCCAGCAGCTTAGGACTAAGCTCCTACGAGCAGTACTTC.

V gene TRBV15 combines with J gene TRBJ2-1; no clear D. The CDR3 sequence is 16 residues long. The germline gives CDR1 LNHNV, CDR2 YYDKDF (reference sequence). Between the trimmed V and J ends, which lost 1 base and 0 bases, there was a span of 10 bases. CDR3 sequence reads: CATSRVGSYSYNEQFF. As DNA, the CDR3 is TGTGCCACCAGCAGAGTCGGATCCTACTCCTACAATGAGCAGTTCTTC.

The chain uses TRBV11-2 and TRBJ2-7; D unclear. This CDR3 contains 15 residues. The V end was cut by 1 base, the J end by 12 bases, with 22 bases between. Germline V gene lookup returns CDR1 SGHAT and CDR2 FQNNGV. The CDR3 reads CASSLGRSRPSVRYF. The CDR3 DNA sequence: TGTGCCAGCAGCTTAGGTAGATCGCGACCCTCCGTACGGTACTTC.

The chain is built from TRBV25-1 and TRBJ2-5, with D possibly being TRBD1 or TRBD2 (6 bases each). Germline loops: CDR1 MGHDK, CDR2 SYGVNS. V gave up 6 bases and J gave up 4 bases, with 21 bases separating them. The CDR3 has 16 residues. The CDR3 sequence is CASRYTRQDYTETQYF. The CDR3 DNA reads TGTGCCAGCAGGTACACCCGACAGGACTATACAGAGACCCAGTACTTC.

This chain connects TRBV5-1 to TRBJ1-1, with D unclear. With 5 bases removed from V and 0 bases from J, the gap between germline ends came to 11 bases. The CDR3 loop spans 14 amino acids. CDR1 is SGHRS and CDR2 is YFSETQ in the germline V gene. The CDR3 region is CASRIGIMNTEAFF. The DNA of the CDR3 is TGCGCCAGCAGAATTGGGATCATGAACACTGAAGCTTTCTTT.

The chain couples TRBV6-5 to TRBJ2-7; 7 bases are shared with TRBD1. The CDR3 has 14 amino acids. Germline V lookup: CDR1 MNHEY, CDR2 SVGAGI. The V and J ends lost 4 bases and 4 bases, in that order; junction bases with no gene match: 7. In nucleotides, the CDR3 is TGTGCCAGCAGTTCAGCCACAGGGGCTTACGAGCAGTACTTC. Its protein is CASSSATGAYEQYF.

CDR3 sequence: CASSEGFTESGYEQYF. The CDR3, as DNA: TGTGCCAGCAGTGAAGGATTTACAGAATCTGGTTACGAGCAGTACTTC. The chain recombines TRBV6-1 with TRBJ2-7; D not certain. Trimming removed 1 base from V and 4 bases from J, with 17 bases in between. In germline, CDR1 is MNHNS, CDR2 SASEGT. The CDR3 is 16 residues long.

CDR3 sequence: CASSGAGGPADTQYF. The CDR3 region has the DNA TGTGCCAGCAGTGGAGCGGGAGGGCCCGCAGATACGCAGTATTTT. The chain carries TRBV28 and TRBJ2-3; 10 bases are a match to TRBD2. CDR3 length equals 15 residues. Germline loops: CDR1 MDHEN, CDR2 SYDVKM. J gave up 4 bases and V 5 bases, and 6 bases lay outside the gene matches.

The rearrangement links TRBV6-4 to TRBJ2-1; 10 bases are a match to TRBD2. Germline trimming cut 2 bases from V and 2 bases from J; bases unmatched to any gene: 21. The germline CDR1 and CDR2 sequences are MRHNA and SNTAGT. The CDR3 length is 22 residues. As DNA, the CDR3 is TGTGCCAGCAGTGACCCCAGGGGTACCGGGACTAGCGAAGAGTCGGCCTACAATGAGCAGTTCTTC. This sequence encodes CASSDPRGTGTSEESAYNEQFF.

The chain carries TRBV6-5 and TRBJ2-2; D uncertain. The germline CDR1 and CDR2 sequences are MNHEY and SVGAGI. CDR3 length equals 13 residues. V was clipped by 3 bases and J by 6 bases, with 8 bases between them. CDR3 region: CASSYISSGELFF. In DNA form, the CDR3 reads TGTGCCAGCAGTTATATAAGTTCCGGGGAGCTGTTTTTT.

J is TRBJ2-1 and V is TRBV27; D is undetermined. Trimming cost V 7 bases and J 3 bases, with 13 bases left between them. CDR3 length equals 14 residues. The germline V gene encodes CDR1 MNHEY and CDR2 SMNVEV (reference sequence). The DNA of the CDR3 is TGTGCCAGCAATAAAGGACGGTTCTACAATGAGCAGTTCTTC. It codes for CASNKGRFYNEQFF.

This clone was observed a few times. The chain joins TRBV5-1 to TRBJ2-5; TRBD2 aligns across 14 bases. The V gene's germline CDR1 is SGHRS and CDR2 YFSETQ. The V and J ends lost 0 bases and 9 bases, in that order; junction bases with no gene match: 7. The length of the CDR3 is 16 residues. CDR3: CASSLGTSGGPGAQYF. The CDR3 bases are TGCGCCAGCAGCTTGGGGACTAGCGGGGGGCCGGGGGCCCAGTACTTC.

CDR3 nucleotides: TGTGCCAGCAGGACCCAACAGGGTTTCTACGAGCAGTACTTC. Its translation is CASRTQQGFYEQYF. The chain recombines TRBV6-5 with TRBJ2-7; TRBD1 might be the D (6 bases). V gave up 6 bases and J gave up 3 bases, with 15 bases separating them. Germline V gene sequence: CDR1 MNHEY, CDR2 SVGAGI. The CDR3 totals 14 residues.

The V gene is TRBV7-3, the J gene TRBJ1-1; possible D gene TRBD1, 6 bases. Trimming removed 5 bases from V and 1 base from J, with 11 bases in between. Germline V gene sequence: CDR1 SGHTA, CDR2 FQGTGA. CDR3 length: 14 residues. CDR3 loop: CASSGGQSNTEAFF. The CDR3 DNA is TGTGCCAGCAGCGGAGGACAGTCGAACACTGAAGCTTTCTTT.

The rearrangement links TRBV15 to TRBJ1-2; no reliable D call. This CDR3 has 15 residues. V dropped 1 base and J dropped 6 bases, with 15 bases sitting between them. Looked up from germline, CDR1 is LNHNV and CDR2 is YYDKDF (reference sequence). The CDR3 region has the DNA TGTGCCACCAGCAGAGGCCTAGGAAATTGGAATGGCTACACCTTC. Translation gives CATSRGLGNWNGYTF.

This rearrangement joins TRBV3-1 (or the pseudogene TRBV3-2) to TRBJ2-5; D gene ambiguous. The germline CDR1 and CDR2 sequences are LGHDT and YNNKEL (reference sequence). V gave up 0 bases and J gave up 8 bases, with 10 bases separating them. This CDR3 has 13 residues. In DNA, the CDR3 is TGTGCCAGCAGCCAAGATTGGGCAGCTACCCAGTACTTC. It specifies CASSQDWAATQYF.

V and J are TRBV19 and TRBJ2-7, with TRBD1 matching 11 bases. The CDR3 covers 16 residues. Germline CDR1 LNHDA, CDR2 SQIVND (reference sequence). The V and J ends lost 3 bases and 3 bases, in that order; junction bases with no gene match: 7. This CDR3 reads CASSIGPGQGGYEQYF. DNA for the CDR3: TGTGCCAGTAGTATCGGACCGGGACAGGGGGGCTACGAGCAGTACTTC.

V gene TRBV9 combines with J gene TRBJ2-2; D may be TRBD2 (7 bases). The CDR3 covers 17 residues. Per germline, CDR1 SGDLS and CDR2 YYNGEE. V gave up 0 bases and J gave up 0 bases, with 12 bases separating them. The CDR3 reads CASSVVGGAANTGELFF. CDR3 DNA: TGTGCCAGCAGCGTAGTAGGGGGGGCGGCGAACACCGGGGAGCTGTTTTTT. Looking up the rest from reference TRBV9 and TRBJ2-2 gives the full variable domain: DSGVTQTPKHLITATGQRVTLRCSPRSGDLSVYWYQQSLDQGLQFLIQYYNGEERAKGNILERFSAQQFPDLHSELNLSSLELGDSALYFCASSVVGGAANTGELFFGEGSRLTVL.